These 8 T cell receptor beta chains originate from one sample sequenced in a study of T cells in Graves' hyperthyroidism and ophthalmopathy. Researchers amplified the TCR beta CDR3 regions from RNA transcripts. First-round RT-PCR of the TCR CDR3 relied on the HTBI primer set. Each CDR3 protein gets one entry after TCRdb re-called the multiplex PCR reads with MiXCR. The repertoire holds some 740,000 distinct CDR3 sequences, with 12% to 15% as singletons. The sequenced sample consisted of blood. Receptor source: a woman between 18 and 30 years old with Graves' hyperthyroidism.

Concerning this clonotype: A read error may explain this, as a much larger clone is one base away. V and J are TRBV11-3 and TRBJ2-3; no firm D call. This CDR3 has 13 residues. Germline V gives CDR1 SGHNT, CDR2 YENEEA. The CDR3 sequence is CASITATTATQYF. The CDR3 coding sequence is TGTGCCAGCATAACCGCGACCACAGCTACGCAGTATTTT.

The chain uses TRBV5-5 and TRBJ2-1, with D unclear. V lost 1 base, J lost 8 bases, and 10 bases lay in between. This CDR3 region has 13 residues. Germline-derived CDR1 and CDR2 are SGHKS and YYEKEE (reference sequence). CDR3 protein: CASSLRSPDEQFF. The DNA of the CDR3 is TGTGCCAGCAGCTTGCGCAGCCCCGATGAGCAGTTCTTC.

This clonotype occurred many times. The chain uses TRBV28 and TRBJ2-7; D is unclear. This CDR3 comprises 15 residues. V lost 2 bases, J lost 3 bases, and 14 bases lay in between. Germline values: CDR1 MDHEN, CDR2 SYDVKM. Written as DNA, the CDR3 is TGTGCCAGCAGTTTAACACCCGACACTTACTACGAGCAGTACTTC. It yields the protein CASSLTPDTYYEQYF.

This clonotype was recorded many times. This chain connects TRBV6-2 or TRBV6-3 to TRBJ2-7, with D maybe TRBD1 (7 bases). CDR1 and CDR2 (germline): MNHEY, SVGEGT. The CDR3 runs to 15 residues. The ends were cut back, 5 bases at V and 1 base at J, with 15 bases in the middle. The CDR3 here is CASSKTGRLSYEQYF. The CDR3 coding sequence is TGTGCCAGCAGTAAGACAGGGAGGTTGTCCTACGAGCAGTACTTC.

This clonotype was counted at least ten times. The chain joins TRBV20-1 to TRBJ1-6; 7 bases are a match to TRBD1. The V gene end was trimmed by 5 bases and the J gene end by 9 bases; junction bases not matched to a gene: 10. Per the germline V gene, CDR1 is DFQATT and CDR2 is SNEGSKA (reference sequence). The CDR3 has 14 residues. DNA for the CDR3: TGCAGTGCTGCACCGACAGGGCAAAGTTCACCCCTCCACTTT. Its protein is CSAAPTGQSSPLHF.

Many counts were recorded for this clonotype. The gene calls are TRBV2 and TRBJ1-1; perhaps TRBD1 as D (6 bases). Germline CDR1 reads SNHLY; CDR2 reads FYNNEI. Trimming left V 9 bases short and J 2 bases short, with 16 bases between. The CDR3 is 14 residues long. Here the CDR3 DNA reads TGTGCCAGAACCCGGACAGAGGGTAACACTGAAGCTTTCTTT. Its protein is CARTRTEGNTEAFF.

This clonotype was detected many times. This rearrangement joins TRBV28 to TRBJ2-7; D not certain. CDR1 and CDR2 (germline): MDHEN, SYDVKM. The CDR3 loop spans 15 amino acids. V shed 6 bases and J shed 2 bases, with 17 bases lying between them. The CDR3 here is CASSYYSDHPYEQYF. The CDR3 region has the DNA TGTGCCAGCAGCTATTACTCGGACCACCCCTACGAGCAGTACTTC.

This clonotype was seen many times. The V gene is TRBV28, the J gene TRBJ2-5, with no clear D. The CDR3 covers 13 residues. Germline V gene data show CDR1 as MDHEN and CDR2 as SYDVKM. V was trimmed by 3 bases and J by 1 base, leaving 6 bases between them. Here the CDR3 DNA reads TGTGCCAGCAGTTTGGTGGCCCAAGAGACCCAGTACTTC. Protein product: CASSLVAQETQYF.